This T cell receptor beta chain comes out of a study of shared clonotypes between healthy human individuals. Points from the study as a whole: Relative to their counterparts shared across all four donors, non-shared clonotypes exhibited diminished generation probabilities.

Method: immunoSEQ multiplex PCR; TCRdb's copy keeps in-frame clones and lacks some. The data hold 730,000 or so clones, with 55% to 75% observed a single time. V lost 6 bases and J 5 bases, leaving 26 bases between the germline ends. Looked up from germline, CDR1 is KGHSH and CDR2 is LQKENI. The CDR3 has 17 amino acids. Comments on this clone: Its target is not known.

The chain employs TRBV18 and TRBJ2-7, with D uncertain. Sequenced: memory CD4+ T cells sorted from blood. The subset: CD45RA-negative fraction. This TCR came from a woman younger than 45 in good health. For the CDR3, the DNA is TGTGCCAGCTCGCACGACTCCCCGATAGCCCCATCCCACGAGCAGTACTTC. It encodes CASSHDSPIAPSHEQYF.